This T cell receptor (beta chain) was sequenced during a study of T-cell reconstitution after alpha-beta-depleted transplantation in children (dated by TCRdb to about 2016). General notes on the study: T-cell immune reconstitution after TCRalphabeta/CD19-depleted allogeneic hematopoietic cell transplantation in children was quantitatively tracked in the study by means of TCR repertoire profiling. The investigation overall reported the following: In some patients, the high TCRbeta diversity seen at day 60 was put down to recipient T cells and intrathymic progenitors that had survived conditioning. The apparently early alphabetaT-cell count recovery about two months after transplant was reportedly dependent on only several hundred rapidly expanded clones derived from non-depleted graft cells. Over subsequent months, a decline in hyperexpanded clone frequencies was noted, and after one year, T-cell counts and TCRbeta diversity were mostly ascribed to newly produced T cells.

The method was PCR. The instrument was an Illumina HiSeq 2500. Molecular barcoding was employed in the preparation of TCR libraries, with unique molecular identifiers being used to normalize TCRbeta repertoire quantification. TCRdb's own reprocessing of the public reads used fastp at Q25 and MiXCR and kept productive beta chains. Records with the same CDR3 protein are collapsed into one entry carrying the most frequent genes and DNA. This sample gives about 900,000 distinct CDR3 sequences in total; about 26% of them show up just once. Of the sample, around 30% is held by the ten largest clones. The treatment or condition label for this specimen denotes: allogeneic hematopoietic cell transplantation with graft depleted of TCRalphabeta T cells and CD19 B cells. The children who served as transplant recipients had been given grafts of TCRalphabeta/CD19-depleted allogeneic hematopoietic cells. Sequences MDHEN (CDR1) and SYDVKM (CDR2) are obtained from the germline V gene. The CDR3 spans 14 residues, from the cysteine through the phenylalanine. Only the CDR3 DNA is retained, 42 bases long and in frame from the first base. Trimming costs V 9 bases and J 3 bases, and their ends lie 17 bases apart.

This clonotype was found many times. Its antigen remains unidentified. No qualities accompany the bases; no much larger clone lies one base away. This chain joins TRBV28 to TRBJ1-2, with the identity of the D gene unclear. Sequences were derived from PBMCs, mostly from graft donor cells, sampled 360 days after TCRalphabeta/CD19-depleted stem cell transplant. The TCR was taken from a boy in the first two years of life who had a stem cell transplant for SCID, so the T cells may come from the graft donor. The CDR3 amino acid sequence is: CARSPQPRDYGYTF. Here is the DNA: TGTGCCAGAAGTCCCCAGCCCCGGGACTATGGCTACACCTTC.